These 26 T cell receptor beta chains share one sample of origin, sequenced in a study of identical twins. Using its own MiXCR run on the 5' RACE reads, TCRdb lists one record per CDR3 protein. The profile shows 1.5 million to 2 million distinct CDR3 sequences, about 30% of them singletons. Sequencing used cord blood. The receptor source for this set is a newborn girl in good health.

The DNA of the CDR3 is TGCAGCGTTGCCCGGCGACTAGCGGTACTTAATGAGCAGTACTTC. This sequence encodes CSVARRLAVLNEQYF. The rearrangement links TRBV29-1 to TRBJ2-5; the match to TRBD2 covers 9 bases. CDR3 length: 15 residues. CDR1 is SQVTM and CDR2 is ANQGSEA in the germline V gene. V was clipped by 4 bases and J by 11 bases; unmatched bases: 17.

This clonotype was counted only a few times. The gene calls are TRBV4-2 and TRBJ2-5; 8 bases are shared with TRBD2. Trimming took 1 base from V and 3 from J; bases not matched to a gene: 16. CDR1 LGHNA and CDR2 YNFKEQ come from the germline V gene. The CDR3 runs 19 residues. This CDR3 is CASSQVSGGDSGIKETQYF. In nucleotides, the CDR3 is TGTGCCAGCAGCCAAGTGTCGGGGGGGGATAGCGGGATAAAAGAGACCCAGTACTTC.

This clonotype appeared a single time. V is TRBV19 and J is TRBJ2-7; the D gene is possibly TRBD2 (5 bases). With 5 bases removed from V and 2 bases from J, the gap between germline ends came to 13 bases. Germline loops: CDR1 LNHDA, CDR2 SQIVND (reference sequence). The CDR3 is 14 amino acids. The CDR3 protein is CASSRRAYTYEQYF. For the CDR3, the DNA is TGTGCCAGTAGTCGGCGGGCTTATACCTACGAGCAGTACTTC. Filled out from reference TRBV19 and TRBJ2-7, the complete variable domain reads DGGITQSPKYLFRKEGQNVTLSCEQNLNHDAMYWYRQDPGQGLRLIYYSQIVNDFQKGDIAEGYSVSREKKESFPLTVTSAQKNPTAFYLCASSRRAYTYEQYFGPGTRLTVT.

This clonotype was observed a handful of times. This sequence joins TRBV7-9 and TRBJ2-4; no firm D call. This CDR3 is 15 amino acids long. CDR1 is SEHNR, CDR2 FQNEAQ, per germline (reference sequence). Trimming shortened V by 3 bases and J by 0 bases, and 9 bases separated the two germline ends. Here the CDR3 DNA reads TGTGCCAGCAGCTTTATAGTGGGAGCCAAAAACATTCAGTACTTC. Its translation: CASSFIVGAKNIQYF.

The chain employs TRBV2 and TRBJ2-1; TRBD2 matches at 10 bases. From germline, CDR1 is SNHLY and CDR2 FYNNEI. This CDR3 spans 16 amino acids. Losses at the gene ends were 4 bases for V and 3 bases for J; bases not matched to a gene: 6. In DNA, the CDR3 is TGTGCCAGCAGTGTCCCTAGCGGGGGCCGCTACAATGAGCAGTTCTTC. Translation gives CASSVPSGGRYNEQFF.

With regard to this clonotype: The junction departs from germline at one end; a sequencing error may be responsible. The genes are TRBV20-1 and TRBJ2-2, with no clear D. The CDR3 covers 18 residues. The germline CDR1 and CDR2 sequences are DFQATT and SNEGSKA (reference sequence). CDR3 nucleotides: TGCAGTGCCAGAGAGACCCCGACTCAGCTCCGAGACACCGGGGAGCTGTTTTTT. This codes for CSARETPTQLRDTGELFF.

With regard to this clonotype: A much larger clone differs from this one at a single base, so this may be a read error. The CDR3 region is CASSLETSKYGQYF. The CDR3 DNA reads as TGCGCCAGCAGCCTGGAGACTAGCAAATACGGGCAGTACTTC. This chain joins TRBV5-1 and TRBJ2-5, with 7 bases matching TRBD2. The CDR3 contains 14 residues. Germline V lookup: CDR1 SGHRS, CDR2 YFSETQ. V lost 4 bases to trimming and J lost 11 bases; unmatched junction nucleotides: 14.

In this sample, this clonotype turned up once. V and J are TRBV20-1 and TRBJ1-1; 8 nucleotides line up with TRBD1. The CDR3 contains 11 residues. Germline V gives CDR1 DFQATT, CDR2 SNEGSKA (reference sequence). V shed 6 bases and J 6 bases; nucleotides not matched to a gene: 3. The CDR3 nucleotides read TGCAGTGCAACGACAGGGGCTGAAGCTTTCTTT. Amino acids: CSATTGAEAFF.

The chain couples TRBV20-1 to TRBJ2-7; 10 nucleotides line up with TRBD1. The J segment lost 4 bases and the V segment lost 0 bases, leaving 6 bases of the junction unmatched. CDR1 and CDR2 from the germline V gene are DFQATT and SNEGSKA (reference sequence). The CDR3 consists of 15 residues. The CDR3 bases are TGCAGTGCTAGAGACCGGGACAGGGGTTTTTACGAGCAGTACTTC. As protein: CSARDRDRGFYEQYF.

This clonotype has just a few counts. This rearrangement joins TRBV24-1 to TRBJ2-7; maybe TRBD2 (6 bases). V was trimmed by 3 bases and J by 7 bases, leaving 24 bases between them. Germline loops: CDR1 KGHDR, CDR2 SFDVKD. The CDR3 length is 17 residues. As DNA, the CDR3 is TGTGCCACCAGTGATGGTCTAGCGTCTAGCTCCTACAATGAGCAGTACTTC. Protein product: CATSDGLASSSYNEQYF.

The V and J genes are TRBV10-3 and TRBJ2-7; TRBD2 matches 8 bases. V shed 0 bases and J 2 bases; nucleotides not matched to a gene: 6. CDR1 and CDR2 from the germline V gene are ENHRY and SYGVKD. The CDR3 is 16 amino acids. CDR3 sequence (DNA): TGTGCCATCAGTGAGTCTAGCGGGGAACTAGCCTACGAGCAGTACTTC. Translating it yields CAISESSGELAYEQYF.

The genes are TRBV19 and TRBJ2-3, with D maybe TRBD2 (5 bases). V gave up 10 bases and J gave up 0 bases, with 11 bases separating them. Germline CDR1 is LNHDA and CDR2 is SQIVND (reference sequence). The CDR3 is 13 residues long. This chain's CDR3 is CATLARSTDTQYF. The CDR3 DNA is TGTGCCACCCTAGCACGAAGCACAGATACGCAGTATTTT.

The chain links TRBV6-1 to TRBJ2-5, with 11 bases fitting TRBD2. Germline V gives CDR1 MNHNS, CDR2 SASEGT. Unmatched junction bases numbered 3, after V lost 2 bases and J lost 4 bases. The length of the CDR3 is 15 residues. CDR3 nucleotide sequence: TGTGCCAGCAGTGAACTCACTAGCGGGAGAGAGACCCAGTACTTC. It is translated as CASSELTSGRETQYF.

Only a few counts were recorded for this clonotype. The chain combines TRBV20-1 with TRBJ2-3, with TRBD2 matching 10 bases. The germline V gene encodes CDR1 DFQATT and CDR2 SNEGSKA (reference sequence). The CDR3 contains 16 residues. The V and J ends lost 3 bases and 2 bases, in that order; junction bases with no gene match: 8. Here the CDR3 reads CSASGTAGGTTDTQYF. The CDR3 bases are TGCAGTGCTAGTGGGACAGCGGGGGGGACCACAGATACGCAGTATTTT.

This chain links TRBV5-1 with TRBJ2-7, with 12 bases identical to TRBD2. The J segment lost 6 bases and the V segment lost 2 bases, leaving 6 bases of the junction unmatched. The CDR3 has 15 residues. Germline V CDR1 and CDR2: SGHRS, YFSETQ. As DNA, the CDR3 is TGCGCCAGCAGCTTCACTAGCGGGGGGACTTCCGAGCAGTACTTC. It specifies CASSFTSGGTSEQYF.

This clonotype was detected only once. The junction departs from germline at one end; a sequencing error may be responsible. The CDR3 here is CACSSRTGSNTEAFF. CDR3 in DNA: TGTGCCTGCAGTTCCAGGACAGGTTCGAACACTGAAGCTTTCTTT. The V gene is TRBV12-3 or TRBV12-4, the J gene TRBJ1-1, with 7 bases identical to TRBD1. The CDR3 extends over 15 amino acids.

This chain uses TRBV7-9 with TRBJ1-4, with 9 nucleotides matching TRBD1. There are 14 residues in the CDR3. Germline CDR1 is SEHNR and CDR2 is FQNEAQ (reference sequence). V lost 5 bases and J lost 8; bases outside the gene matches: 6. The CDR3 DNA reads TGTGCCAGCAGCCGGACAGGGGCGCGGGAAAAACTGTTTTTT. Protein: CASSRTGAREKLFF.

V and J are TRBV7-6 and TRBJ2-1, with TRBD2 as a possible D gene (6 bases). The CDR3 extends over 17 amino acids. With 3 bases removed from V and 3 bases from J, the gap between germline ends came to 18 bases. CDR1 is SGHVS, CDR2 FNYEAQ, per germline. The CDR3 nucleotides are TGTGCCAGCAGCTTCCCAGGCGGGATCCCCGACTACAATGAGCAGTTCTTC. It is translated as CASSFPGGIPDYNEQFF. Based on the CDR3 plus reference TRBV7-6 and TRBJ2-1, the full variable domain is GAGVSQSPRYKVTKRGQDVALRCDPISGHVSLYWYRQALGQGPEFLTYFNYEAQQDKSGLPNDRFSAERPEGSISTLTIQRTEQRDSAMYRCASSFPGGIPDYNEQFFGPGTRLTVL.

The chain employs TRBV12-3 or TRBV12-4 and TRBJ2-3, with TRBD2 matching over 8 bases. The CDR3 totals 15 residues. V shed 10 bases, J shed 2 bases, and the junction held 11 bases outside the gene matches. For the CDR3, the DNA is TGTGCCACCTCATGGGTAGCGGGGCCCACAGATACGCAGTATTTT. It encodes CATSWVAGPTDTQYF.

This clonotype was observed a handful of times. The V call is TRBV27, the J call TRBJ2-4; TRBD2 agrees at 10 bases. The J call is in doubt because the DNA end fits TRBJ2-7 better. There are 13 residues in the CDR3. Germline loops: CDR1 MNHEY, CDR2 SMNVEV (reference sequence). CDR3 in amino acids: CASRLAGRVEQYF. CDR3 nucleotide sequence: TGTGCCAGCAGACTAGCGGGGAGAGTCGAGCAGTACTTC.

This clonotype was counted only a few times. The V call is TRBV7-9, the J call TRBJ1-5; TRBD1 aligns across 10 bases. CDR3 length: 17 amino acids. J was trimmed by 3 bases and V by 1 base; bases with no gene match: 6. Germline V gene sequence: CDR1 SEHNR, CDR2 FQNEAQ (reference sequence). CDR3 sequence reads: CASSLGDRGRYNQPQHF. The CDR3 DNA is TGTGCCAGCAGCTTAGGGGACAGGGGCCGCTACAATCAGCCCCAGCATTTT.

This chain connects TRBV12-3 or TRBV12-4 to TRBJ2-5; D is ambiguous. The ends were cut back, 6 bases at V and 2 bases at J, with 13 bases in the middle. The CDR3 extends over 14 amino acids. In nucleotides, the CDR3 is TGTGCCAGCAGAGGAAGGGCCCTGCAAGAGACCCAGTACTTC. Its protein product is CASRGRALQETQYF.

The J gene is TRBJ2-7, the V gene TRBV6-2 or TRBV6-3, with 8 nucleotides matching TRBD2. From germline, CDR1 is MNHEY and CDR2 SVGEGT. Losses at the gene ends were 2 bases for V and 2 bases for J; bases not matched to a gene: 8. This CDR3 has 16 residues. The CDR3 DNA sequence: TGTGCCAGCAGTTACGGCCAGCGGGAGTGGGCCTACGAGCAGTACTTC. This encodes CASSYGQREWAYEQYF.

The chain combines TRBV20-1 with TRBJ1-6; 8 nucleotides match TRBD1. CDR1 and CDR2 from the germline V gene are DFQATT and SNEGSKA (reference sequence). The ends lost 2 bases at V and 9 bases at J; junction bases unmatched: 15. The CDR3 has 17 amino acids. The CDR3 protein is CSARHIAGGGKGSPLHF. The CDR3 DNA reads TGCAGTGCTAGACACATCGCAGGGGGCGGGAAGGGTTCACCCCTCCACTTT.

This clonotype occurred many times. The chain joins TRBV12-3 or TRBV12-4 to TRBJ2-7; weak D call: TRBD2 (6 bases). V lost 5 bases, J lost 6 bases, and 17 bases lay in between. This CDR3 is 14 amino acids long. Here the CDR3 DNA reads TGTGCCAGCAGTACTTTATTAGCGGAATCCGAGCAGTACTTC. Translation: CASSTLLAESEQYF.

The chain has TRBV27 and TRBJ2-7, with 9 bases aligning to TRBD2. With 4 bases clipped from V and 1 base from J, the junction kept 8 bases outside the gene matches. This CDR3 contains 16 residues. Germline CDR1 is MNHEY and CDR2 is SMNVEV (reference sequence). The CDR3 loop reads CASSYTSGSLSYEQYF. The DNA of the CDR3 is TGTGCCAGCAGTTATACTAGCGGGTCCTTATCCTACGAGCAGTACTTC.